Listed below are T cell receptor beta chains from one sample, sequenced in a study of blood T cell repertoires in COVID-19. TCRdb's copy holds only in-frame clones and misses some; the assay was immunoSEQ multiplex PCR. Of hundreds of thousands of clones in the sample, more than 85% were seen once. The sequenced sample consisted of PBMCs or T cells enriched from blood (not recorded which). These receptors all come from a woman in her sixties who had recovered from COVID-19. The CDR3 runs from the conserved cysteine through the conserved F or W. The D gene is left open where the match is weak. A row's size may be missing; if present it is once, few, many or a size class.

j_gene: TRBJ2-2; d_gene: .; v_gene: TRBV9; abundance: .; CDR3nt: TGTGCCAGCAGCCCCCGACCCCCCCGGGGCACCGGGGAGCTGTTTTTT; CDR3aa: CASSPRPPRGTGELFF
j_gene: TRBJ1-2; d_gene: .; v_gene: TRBV21-1; abundance: .; CDR3nt: TGTGCCAGCAGCACAGGGCCCTATGGCTACACCTTC; CDR3aa: CASSTGPYGYTF
j_gene: TRBJ1-5; d_gene: .; v_gene: TRBV19; abundance: .; CDR3nt: TGTGCCAGTAGTCCCCGCCCAGGTCAGGCAAAATACAATCAGCCCCAGCATTTT; CDR3aa: CASSPRPGQAKYNQPQHF
j_gene: TRBJ2-3; d_gene: TRBD1; v_gene: TRBV5-8; abundance: .; CDR3nt: TGTGCCAGCAGCTTGGAGGGACAGGGCGCAGATACGCAGTATTTT; CDR3aa: CASSLEGQGADTQYF
j_gene: TRBJ1-6; d_gene: .; v_gene: TRBV5-4; abundance: .; CDR3nt: TGTGCCAGCAGCTCCGTGACAGATAGTATAATTTCACCCCTCCACTTT; CDR3aa: CASSSVTDSIISPLHF
j_gene: TRBJ2-3; d_gene: .; v_gene: TRBV5-1; abundance: .; CDR3nt: TGCGCCAGCAGAAGAGACAGCATGAGAACAGATACGCAGTATTTT; CDR3aa: CASRRDSMRTDTQYF
j_gene: TRBJ2-2; d_gene: TRBD2; v_gene: TRBV9; abundance: once; CDR3nt: TGTGCCAGCAGCGTAGGGGCTAGCGGGGCTAACACCGGGGAGCTGTTTTTT; CDR3aa: CASSVGASGANTGELFF
j_gene: TRBJ1-4; d_gene: .; v_gene: TRBV18; abundance: once; CDR3nt: TGTGCCAGCTCACCGCAAAAAGCGCCTATCGCTAATGAAAAACTGTTTTTT; CDR3aa: CASSPQKAPIANEKLFF
j_gene: TRBJ2-2; d_gene: TRBD2; v_gene: TRBV7-2; abundance: few; CDR3nt: TGTGCCAGCAGCCCCCGGAGCGGGACGGGCACCGGGGAGCTGTTTTTT; CDR3aa: CASSPRSGTGTGELFF
j_gene: TRBJ1-6; d_gene: TRBD1; v_gene: TRBV5-1; abundance: .; CDR3nt: TGCGCCAGCAGCACCATACAGGGGGCAGGTTCACCCCTCCACTTT; CDR3aa: CASSTIQGAGSPLHF
j_gene: TRBJ1-6; d_gene: .; v_gene: TRBV14; abundance: .; CDR3nt: TGTGCCAGCAGCCAGAATTTACAGTGGGATTCACCCCTCCACTTT; CDR3aa: CASSQNLQWDSPLHF
j_gene: TRBJ2-5; d_gene: .; v_gene: TRBV5-8; abundance: .; CDR3nt: TGTGCCAGCAGCTTGGCCTCGGCAGGGCAAGAGACCCAGTACTTC; CDR3aa: CASSLASAGQETQYF
j_gene: TRBJ2-3; d_gene: .; v_gene: TRBV21-1; abundance: .; CDR3nt: TGTGCCAGCAGCAAAAGAAACTCTAGCGGGGGGGTGAAACTATCTAGCACAGATACGCAGTATTTT; CDR3aa: CASSKRNSSGGVKLSSTDTQYF
j_gene: TRBJ1-1; d_gene: .; v_gene: TRBV5-1; abundance: .; CDR3nt: TGCGCCAGCAGCTTAACCCCAGGCAACACTGAAGCTTTCTTT; CDR3aa: CASSLTPGNTEAFF
j_gene: TRBJ1-4; d_gene: TRBD1; v_gene: TRBV27; abundance: .; CDR3nt: TGTGCCAGCAGTTTGGGACAGGTTAAAGGTGAAAAACTGTTTTTT; CDR3aa: CASSLGQVKGEKLFF
j_gene: TRBJ2-5; d_gene: TRBD2; v_gene: TRBV7-2; abundance: .; CDR3nt: TGTGCCAGCAGCTTAGGAACTAGCGGGGGATACCAAGAGACCCAGTACTTC; CDR3aa: CASSLGTSGGYQETQYF
j_gene: TRBJ2-5; d_gene: TRBD2; v_gene: TRBV9; abundance: .; CDR3nt: TGTGCCAGCAGCGTTACTAGCGGAGAGACCCAGTACTTC; CDR3aa: CASSVTSGETQYF
j_gene: TRBJ2-3; d_gene: TRBD2; v_gene: TRBV15; abundance: .; CDR3nt: TGTGCCACCAGCAGGGAGGAGCGGGGGAGCACAGATACGCAGTATTTT; CDR3aa: CATSREERGSTDTQYF
j_gene: TRBJ1-2; d_gene: .; v_gene: TRBV7-9; abundance: .; CDR3nt: TGTGCCAGCGCCTCAGGAGACAGGTCAAGCTATGGCTACACCTTC; CDR3aa: CASASGDRSSYGYTF
j_gene: TRBJ1-2; d_gene: .; v_gene: TRBV4-1; abundance: .; CDR3nt: TGCGCCAGCAGCCAGGGTAGCGGCTATGGCTACACCTTC; CDR3aa: CASSQGSGYGYTF
j_gene: TRBJ1-1; d_gene: .; v_gene: TRBV5-8; abundance: .; CDR3nt: TGTGCCAGCAGCTTGATAGGGGGAAGCAAGGCTTTCTTT; CDR3aa: CASSLIGGSKAFF
j_gene: TRBJ2-1; d_gene: TRBD1; v_gene: TRBV30; abundance: .; CDR3nt: TGTGCCTCTTCCGGGACAGGGGGTTACAATGAGCAGTTCTTC; CDR3aa: CASSGTGGYNEQFF
j_gene: TRBJ1-5; d_gene: .; v_gene: TRBV6-6; abundance: few; CDR3nt: TGTGCCAGCAGTCCGCCCCCAGATCGATTGCGGTATCAGCCCCAGCATTTT; CDR3aa: CASSPPPDRLRYQPQHF
j_gene: TRBJ2-1; d_gene: TRBD2; v_gene: TRBV6-5; abundance: .; CDR3nt: TGTGCCAGCGATTGGCGGGGGAGAACCGGGGGTGAGCAGTTCTTC; CDR3aa: CASDWRGRTGGEQFF
j_gene: TRBJ2-7; d_gene: .; v_gene: TRBV7-8; abundance: .; CDR3nt: TGTGCCAGCAGCTTAGTCCGGACGGGGGATGGGCAGTACTTC; CDR3aa: CASSLVRTGDGQYF